In this sample, the clone carrying this T cell receptor beta chain turned up once. What it binds is not known. The entry originates in a study of shared clonotypes between healthy human individuals. Study results and caveats: Non-shared clonotypes were found to have lower generation probabilities than the clonotypes that were shared by all four of the sorted-subset donors.

V was pared by 3 bases and J by 10 bases, with 6 bases of the junction left unmatched. In germline, CDR1 is SGHNT, CDR2 YENEEA. The CDR3 spans 14 residues. Profiled with immunoSEQ multiplex PCR; TCRdb holds only in-frame clones, not every one. The table lists over a million clones, 70% to 80% of them singletons. Sequenced sample: memory CD4+ T cells from PBMCs. Described subset: CD45RA-negative fraction. The V call is TRBV11-3, the J call TRBJ2-1; 10 nucleotides agree with TRBD2. This clonotype was sampled from a man aged 18 to 30 in good health. Some clones in this sample may be carry-over from other donors' samples. In DNA form, the CDR3 reads TGTGCCAGCAGCTTTGGCTTAGCGGGAGGCGAGCAGTTCTTC. Encoded protein: CASSFGLAGGEQFF.